Given below is one TCR beta chain in context. Its antigen is undetermined. TCRdb re-derived calls from the 5' RACE reads in MiXCR, one entry per CDR3 protein. This sample has 1.5 million to 2 million distinct CDR3 sequences, with roughly a third found just once. These data come from a study of identical twins. Findings and limits, study-wide: Models predicted less out-of-frame TCR alpha sharing in monozygotic twins than was found.

The CDR3 spans 15 residues. Trimming left V 0 bases short and J 1 base short, with 8 bases between. Germline V gene data show CDR1 as LGHNA and CDR2 as YNFKEQ. Sequenced: cord blood. The V call is TRBV4-2, the J call TRBJ2-3; D is ambiguous. The sequence was collected from a newborn girl in good health. This CDR3 is CASSQESQGTDTQYF. The CDR3 DNA reads TGTGCCAGCAGCCAAGAGTCCCAGGGCACAGATACGCAGTATTTT.